This entry describes one TCR beta chain. Its target is unknown. This specimen comes from a study of shared clonotypes between healthy human individuals. Germline V gene data show CDR1 as SNHLY and CDR2 as FYNNEI. The CDR3 consists of 15 residues. V dropped 3 bases and J dropped 2; count of bases not matched to a gene: 7. Method: immunoSEQ multiplex PCR; TCRdb's copy keeps in-frame clones and lacks some. This sample has 1.5 million to 1.9 million clones, with 98% found just once. Study-level results: The generation probabilities recorded for non-shared clonotypes fell below those of clonotypes shared by all four donors.

Within Nashville, Tennessee resided all donors, each a Caucasian adult. Sequenced sample: naive CD4+ T cells sorted from blood. Subset: CD45RA+ positively selected. This clonotype was sampled from a man aged 25-45 years in good health. The V and J genes are TRBV2 and TRBJ2-7, with TRBD2 matching over 7 bases. The CDR3 here is CASSEGGTPTYEQYF. As DNA, the CDR3 is TGTGCCAGCAGTGAGGGGGGGACTCCAACCTACGAGCAGTACTTC.